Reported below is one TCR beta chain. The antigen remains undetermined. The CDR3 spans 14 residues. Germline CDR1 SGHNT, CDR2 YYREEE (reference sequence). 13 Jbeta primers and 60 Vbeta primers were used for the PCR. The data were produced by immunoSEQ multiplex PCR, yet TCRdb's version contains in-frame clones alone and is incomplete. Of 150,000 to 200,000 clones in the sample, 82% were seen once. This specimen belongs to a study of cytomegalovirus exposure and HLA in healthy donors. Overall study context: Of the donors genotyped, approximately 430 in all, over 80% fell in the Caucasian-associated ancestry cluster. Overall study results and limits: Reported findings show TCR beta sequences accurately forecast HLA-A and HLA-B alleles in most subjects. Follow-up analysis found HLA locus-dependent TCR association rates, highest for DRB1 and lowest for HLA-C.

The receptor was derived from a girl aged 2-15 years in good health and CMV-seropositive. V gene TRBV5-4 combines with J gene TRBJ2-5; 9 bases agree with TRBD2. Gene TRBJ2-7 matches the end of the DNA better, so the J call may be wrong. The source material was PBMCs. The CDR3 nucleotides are TGTGCCAGCAGCTTGACCCTAGCGGGACACGAGCAGTACTTC. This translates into CASSLTLAGHEQYF.